This is a list of T cell receptor beta chains from one sample in a study of blood T cell repertoires in COVID-19. Method: immunoSEQ multiplex PCR; TCRdb's copy keeps in-frame clones and lacks some. The sample holds roughly 7,000 clones, approximately 90% seen once. Material: peripheral blood. All receptors come from a human donor with active COVID-19. The donor label of this sample is uncertain. Both conserved end residues are trimmed from each CDR3. Each record gives: V gene, CDR3 length, D gene, CDR3 protein. A D gene is named only where the DNA matches it firmly.

>TRBV5-1|13|TRBD1
ASSLGSGGGTEAF
>TRBV7-6|13|-
ASSLAAEGFTEAF
>TRBV6-5|11|-
ASSYFVDYGYT
>TRBV19|13|-
ASRDRQASGNTIY
>TRBV11-2|13|-
ASSSYRALSNGYT
>TRBV29-1|11|TRBD1
SAGDRVQETQY
>TRBV3-1/TRBV3-2|12|-
ASSQLGRSTEAF
>TRBV23-1|12|-
ASSQSKGEYGYT
>TRBV5-1|15|-
ASSYPTQGQSSYEQY
>TRBV19|13|-
ASSPQGHQNTEAF
>TRBV9|13|-
ASSLNTGSNSPLH
>TRBV7-9|12|-
ASSLGDTNNEQF
>TRBV6-1|15|TRBD1
ASSEEETGVSNQPQH
>TRBV10-3|14|-
AISDKGSGLTDTQY
>TRBV30|13|-
AWTTASSYNSPLH
>TRBV19|12|TRBD1
ASSMGTGTYEQY
>TRBV4-1|14|-
ASSQTIGQLNQPQH
>TRBV28|9|-
ASSTQETQY
>TRBV5-1|12|-
ASSLMDRTGELF
>TRBV29-1|11|TRBD1
SVGTGGNTEAF
>TRBV15|17|TRBD1
ATSSLGGRGRANTGELF
>TRBV21-1|13|-
ASATSRDRDSPLH
>TRBV6-2/TRBV6-3|12|TRBD1
ASSYSGTALEAF
>TRBV7-9|14|-
ASSLGLRGATQPQH
>TRBV19|13|TRBD2
ASSILAGGTDTQY
>TRBV4-3|13|-
ASSQDNQVSYEQY
>TRBV2|12|-
ASSARVGNEKLF
>TRBV5-5|12|TRBD1
ASSLRGRVEGYT
>TRBV5-5|13|-
ASSDPGSGGWRYT
>TRBV12-5|14|TRBD2
ASAHGAGGPSYEQY
>TRBV5-1|10|-
ASSPDSYEQY
>TRBV14|15|TRBD1
ASSQAGTGTPGNTIY
>TRBV6-5|9|-
ASTTLTEAF
>TRBV10-2|13|-
ASSIKRGMNTEAF
>TRBV29-1|13|TRBD2
SVPVGGRTYNEQF
>TRBV11-2|14|TRBD1
ASRAPAGTGWNEQY
>TRBV6-6|12|TRBD1
ASSYGTGLYEQY
>TRBV29-1|11|TRBD1
SGIRTGGTEAF
>TRBV9|13|TRBD2
ASSVGRGVYNEQF
>TRBV3-1/TRBV3-2|14|TRBD2
ASSYQASGRLNEQF
>TRBV6-5|13|-
ASSYARAGTGELF
>TRBV6-2/TRBV6-3|16|TRBD2
ASSWPGGRLPTFYEQY
>TRBV13|10|TRBD1
ASRSDRGIQY
>TRBV4-2|14|-
ASSQSRGLAKNIQY
>TRBV3-1/TRBV3-2|14|TRBD1
ASSQTTGGGGYEQY
>TRBV28|12|TRBD1
ASSSGGASYEQY
>TRBV6-6|14|-
ASSTTDRVADQPQH
>TRBV6-6|13|TRBD1
ASSTSGTGYYGYT
>TRBV10-3|19|-
AILHGGVGGQQDSGANVLT
>TRBV7-9|13|TRBD2
ASSVGLTSTDTQY
>TRBV7-9|14|TRBD2
ASRSPPGLGQETQY
>TRBV5-5|14|TRBD2
ASSLLWGGDTGELF
>TRBV5-1|13|-
ASSLDGGGWRGYT
>TRBV19|12|-
ASRHTVSNTEAF
>TRBV19|13|-
ASRLRVQPSNIQY
>TRBV28|16|TRBD2
ASTQAGLETLAKNIQY
>TRBV19|12|TRBD1
ASSLTGNPYEQY
>TRBV28|13|TRBD1
ASSLARGPNQPQH
>TRBV19|12|-
ASSIGGGTYEQY